This TCR beta chain came from a study of T-cell memory formation after mild COVID-19 (dated by TCRdb to the early 2020s). As for the study more broadly: Most TCR sequence clusters were specific to one of the two donors. T-cell clones expanding and contracting after mild COVID-19 in two donors were tracked by longitudinal TCRalpha and TCRbeta repertoire sequencing. Two young, previously healthy adult volunteers, one female and one male, were included in the cohort. Study-wide conclusions, independent of this receptor: SARS-CoV-2 specificity was not confirmed for the second-wave clones peaking on day 37. From day 15 to 85, contracting clones showed balanced CD4/CD8 phenotypes, whereas a second wave of clones that expanded from day 15 to 37 leaned towards CD4+. Contracting CD4+ clones were located mainly in the CM and EM memory subsets, whereas CD8+ clones were found to be enriched in EMRA. The detection of some responding clones in pre-infection memory suggests that pre-existing cross-reactive memory T cells joined the SARS-CoV-2 response. The study included only a couple of mild cases, and larger cohorts that include severe cases with pre-infection samples were judged to be necessary.

For this clonotype: Its target antigen remains unknown. Base qualities are not provided; no much larger clone lies one nucleotide away.

Ficoll-Paque density gradient centrifugation was used to isolate PBMCs. The run used an Illumina NovaSeq 6000. cDNA libraries for TCRalpha and TCRbeta were prepared by 5'RACE using constant-segment primers, with sample barcodes and unique molecular identifiers added. Trizol reagent was used to extract RNA from every sample. Amplification of the libraries took two PCR steps, and the second step added a second sample barcode plus Illumina TruSeq adapters. Sequencing of the libraries was done on an Illumina NovaSeq, producing 2 x 150 bp paired-end reads. The authors processed their data as follows. Demultiplexing of reads and collapsing into UMI-guided consensus sequences were performed with migec v1.2.7. With mixcr v2.1.11, UMI consensuses were aligned to TRA and TRB V and J templates and assembled into clonotypes. A clonotype was counted as expanded or contracted only if both edgeR and NoisET called the change significant, with noise models trained on biological replicates. edgeR calls used a false discovery rate-adjusted p below 0.01 and a log2 fold-change threshold of 1. As an exploratory analysis of dynamics, max-normalized trajectories of the 1000 most abundant clonotypes were examined by PCA with hierarchical clustering. Each responding clone was given a CD4 or CD8 phenotype based on the CD4+ and CD8+ repertoires, which had been sequenced separately. In TCRdb, the public reads were trimmed at Q25 with fastp and aligned with MiXCR, with productive beta chains retained. Identical CDR3 protein sequences are pooled into one entry, listed with their most common genes and DNA. TCRdb, not the authors, supplied the V and J calls. Recorded for this sample are roughly 350,000 distinct CDR3 sequences; under 25% of them occurred a single time. The top ten clones comprise roughly an eighth of the sample.

This clonotype originated in an adult woman who had mild COVID-19 (a few samples of this study predate the infection). The sample titles of this study are shuffled in the database, so cell type and time point are left out; the donor was told from shared clones. Sample: PBMCs or a T cell subset sorted from them (not recorded which).

The CDR3: CASSRTSGGATDTQYF. The DNA reads as follows: TGTGCCAGCTCAAGGACTAGCGGGGGGGCTACAGATACGCAGTATTTT. The chain links TRBV18 with TRBJ2-3; the central 15 bases match TRBD2. The CDR3 sequence holds 16 residues, the cysteine and phenylalanine included. Only the CDR3 portion is preserved as DNA: 48 bases, with reading frame beginning at the first base. Looking up the germline V gene yields CDR1 KGHSH and CDR2 LQKENI. V lost 5 bases and J lost 3 bases, and the count of bases not matched to a germline gene is 3. Here the CDR3 is joined to the reference TRBV18 and TRBJ2-3 genes, and the full variable domain is: NAGVMQNPRHLVRRRGQEARLRCSPMKGHSHVYWYRQLPEEGLKFMVYLQKENIIDESGMPKERFSAEFPKEGPSILRIQQVVRGDSAAYFCASSRTSGGATDTQYFGPGTRLTVL.